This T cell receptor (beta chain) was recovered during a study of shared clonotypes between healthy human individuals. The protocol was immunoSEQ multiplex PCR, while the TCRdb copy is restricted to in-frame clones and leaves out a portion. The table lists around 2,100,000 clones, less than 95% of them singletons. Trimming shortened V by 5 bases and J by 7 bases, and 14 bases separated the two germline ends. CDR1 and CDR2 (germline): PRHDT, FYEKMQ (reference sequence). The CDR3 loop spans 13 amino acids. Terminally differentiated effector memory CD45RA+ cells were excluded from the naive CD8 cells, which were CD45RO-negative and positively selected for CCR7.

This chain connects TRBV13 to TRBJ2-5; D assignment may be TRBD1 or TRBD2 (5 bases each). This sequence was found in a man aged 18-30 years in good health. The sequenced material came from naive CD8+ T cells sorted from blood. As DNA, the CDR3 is TGTGCCAGCAGCCCCCGGGGCATGGTGACCCAGTACTTC. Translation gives CASSPRGMVTQYF.